The present TCR beta chain was sequenced within a study of early T cells in non-severe SARS-CoV-2 infection. Study summary: Sequencing of unsorted whole blood was done on bulk RNA, leaving chains unpaired.

TCRdb processed the 5' RACE reads anew with MiXCR; each CDR3 protein has one entry. The sample holds about 33,000 distinct CDR3 sequences, around 7% seen once. Germline CDR1 is MGHRA and CDR2 is YSYEKL. V lost 1 base and J lost 6; bases outside the gene matches: 4. The CDR3 covers 15 residues. This clonotype was picked up a small number of times. This sequence was found in an adult who was a healthcare worker with PCR-confirmed SARS-CoV-2 infection or an uninfected control (not recorded which). The chain employs TRBV4-1 and TRBJ2-1; 9 bases match TRBD1. The source material was whole blood. The DNA of the CDR3 is TGCGCCAGCAGCCAAGTTGGGACAGGGTTCAATGAGCAGTTCTTC. As protein: CASSQVGTGFNEQFF.